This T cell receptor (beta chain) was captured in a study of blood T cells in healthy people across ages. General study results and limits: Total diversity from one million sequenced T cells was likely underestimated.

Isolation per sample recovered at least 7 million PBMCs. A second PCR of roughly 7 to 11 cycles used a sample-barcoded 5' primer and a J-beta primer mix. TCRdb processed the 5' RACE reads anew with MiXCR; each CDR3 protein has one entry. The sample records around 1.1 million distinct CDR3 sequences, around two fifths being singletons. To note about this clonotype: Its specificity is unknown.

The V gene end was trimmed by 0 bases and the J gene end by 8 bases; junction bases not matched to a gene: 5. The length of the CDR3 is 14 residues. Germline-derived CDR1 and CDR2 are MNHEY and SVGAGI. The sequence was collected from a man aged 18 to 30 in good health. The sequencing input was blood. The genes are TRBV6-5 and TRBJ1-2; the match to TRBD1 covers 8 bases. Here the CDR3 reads CASSYSDRTGGYTF. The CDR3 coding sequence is TGTGCCAGCAGTTACTCAGACAGGACAGGGGGCTACACCTTC.